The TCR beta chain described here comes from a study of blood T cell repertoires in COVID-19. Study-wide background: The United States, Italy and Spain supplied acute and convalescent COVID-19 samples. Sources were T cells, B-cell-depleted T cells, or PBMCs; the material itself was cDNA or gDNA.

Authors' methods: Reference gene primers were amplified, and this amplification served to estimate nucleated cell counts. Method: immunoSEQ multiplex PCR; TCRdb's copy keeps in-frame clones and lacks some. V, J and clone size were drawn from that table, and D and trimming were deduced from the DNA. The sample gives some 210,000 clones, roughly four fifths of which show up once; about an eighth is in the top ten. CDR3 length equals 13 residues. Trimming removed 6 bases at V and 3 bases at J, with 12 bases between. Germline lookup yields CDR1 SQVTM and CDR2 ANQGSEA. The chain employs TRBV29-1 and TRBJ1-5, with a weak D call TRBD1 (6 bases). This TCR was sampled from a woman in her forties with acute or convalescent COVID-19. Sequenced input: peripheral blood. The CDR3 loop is CSVTTGLNQPQHF. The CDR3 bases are TGCAGCGTGACGACAGGCCTCAATCAGCCCCAGCATTTT. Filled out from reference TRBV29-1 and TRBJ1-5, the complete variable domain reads SAVISQKPSRDICQRGTSLTIQCQVDSQVTMMFWYRQQPGQSLTLIATANQGSEATYESGFVIDKFPISRPNLTFSTLTVSNMSPEDSSIYLCSVTTGLNQPQHFGDGTRLSIL.